This record concerns one T cell receptor beta chain sequence. Antigen: not known. The same CDR3 arises from other DNA sequences in this sample as well. Germline V lookup: CDR1 SGHRS, CDR2 YFSETQ. The CDR3 loop spans 16 amino acids. J lost 1 base, V lost 4 bases, and 6 bases had no gene match. The data originate from a study of regulatory dendritic cells for organ transplantation. Only in-frame clones appear in the TCRdb table, and some are missing; sequencing was by immunoSEQ multiplex PCR. The table shows tens of thousands of clones, with 74% occurring only once. Study-level results: Memory T cells were less diverse than naive, with memory CD8+ most oligoclonal.

Material for sequencing was memory CD4+ T cells from blood. Specified subset: CD45RO+ memory T cells. This TCR was recovered from a human donor in good health. The J gene is TRBJ2-5, the V gene TRBV5-1, with 11 bases identical to TRBD1. The CDR3 nucleotides read TGCGCCAGCAGCCTAGGACAGGGGGCGGGCCAAGAGACCCAGTACTTC. Residues: CASSLGQGAGQETQYF.